These 8 T cell receptor beta chains were all obtained from the same sample, sequenced in a study of cytomegalovirus exposure and HLA in healthy donors. The method was immunoSEQ multiplex PCR; TCRdb's version includes in-frame clones alone and lacks a portion of them. Counted here are about 200,000 clones, around 78% occurring once; the ten biggest clones make up 4.5% to 6%. Sequencing was done on a sample of PBMCs. All receptors derive from a woman between 18 and 29 years old in good health and CMV-seronegative.

The chain is built from TRBV25-1 and TRBJ2-7; tentatively, D is TRBD2 (6 bases). CDR3 size: 13 residues. V lost 3 bases to trimming and J lost 7 bases, with 13 bases between them. CDR1 is MGHDK and CDR2 is SYGVNS in the germline V gene. CDR3 sequence (DNA): TGTGCCAGCAGTGACGCCGCAGGGAGGGAGCAGTACTTC. As protein: CASSDAAGREQYF.

The V and J genes are TRBV30 and TRBJ2-7; 8 bases are shared with TRBD2. The CDR3 contains 12 residues. V trimming: 0 bases; J trimming: 7 bases; junction bases outside the gene matches: 2. Germline values: CDR1 GTSNPN, CDR2 SVGIG (reference sequence). The CDR3 here is CAWSVREGEQYF. The CDR3 DNA follows: TGTGCCTGGAGTGTACGGGAGGGGGAGCAGTACTTC.

The chain's CDR3 is CASSLGARAGSRYGYTF. As DNA, the CDR3 is TGCGCCAGCAGCTTGGGGGCCCGGGCAGGGAGTCGCTATGGCTACACCTTC. This chain connects TRBV5-1 to TRBJ1-2; D possibly corresponds to TRBD1 (5 bases). CDR3 size: 17 residues. Germline CDR1 and CDR2: SGHRS and YFSETQ. Trimming left V 0 bases short and J 4 bases short, with 19 bases between.

This clone was observed a single time. Here the CDR3 reads CAWNPGGGNPLYGYTF. The CDR3 nucleotides are TGTGCCTGGAACCCCGGGGGGGGTAATCCTCTCTATGGCTACACCTTC. The genes are TRBV30 and TRBJ1-2, with a tentative D call TRBD1 (5 bases). Germline CDR1 GTSNPN, CDR2 SVGIG (reference sequence). V gave up 4 bases and J gave up 4 bases, with 22 bases separating them. CDR3 length: 16 residues. The full variable domain, with the rest looked up from reference TRBV30 and TRBJ1-2, is SQTIHQWPATLVQPVGSPLSLECTVEGTSNPNLYWYRQAAGRGLQLLFYSVGIGQISSEVPQNLSASRPQDRQFILSSKKLLLSDSGFYLCAWNPGGGNPLYGYTFGSGTRLTVV.

This clone was detected only once. V is TRBV20-1 and J is TRBJ2-7; D unresolved. This CDR3 contains 11 residues. Per germline, CDR1 DFQATT and CDR2 SNEGSKA (reference sequence). Deletions cut 3 bases from V and 6 bases from J, with 9 bases between. DNA for the CDR3: TGCAGTGCTAGGCCGTCCGTCGAGCAGTACTTC. Encoded protein: CSARPSVEQYF.

V usage is TRBV19 and J usage is TRBJ2-7, with D possibly being TRBD2 (6 bases). The ends were cut back, 6 bases at V and 3 bases at J, with 27 bases in the middle. The CDR3 spans 18 residues. Per the germline V gene, CDR1 is LNHDA and CDR2 is SQIVND (reference sequence). The CDR3 region has the DNA TGTGCCAGTAGCCACAGGACGGCTGGGGGGAAAGATGACTACGAGCAGTACTTC. Residues: CASSHRTAGGKDDYEQYF.

The V call is TRBV6-1, the J call TRBJ2-5, with D unresolved. CDR1 is MNHNS and CDR2 is SASEGT in the germline V gene. The V gene lost 7 bases and the J gene lost 5 bases, with 11 bases spanning the gap. The CDR3 runs 12 residues. CDR3 coding DNA: TGTGCCAGCAAGTTCGGCTCGGAGACCCAGTACTTC. Protein sequence: CASKFGSETQYF.

This chain joins TRBV25-1 and TRBJ2-7, with D perhaps TRBD1 or TRBD2 (5 bases each). The germline V and J ends were trimmed by 1 base and 3 bases, with 13 bases remaining between them. CDR3 length: 15 amino acids. The germline CDR1 and CDR2 sequences are MGHDK and SYGVNS. The CDR3 DNA follows: TGTGCCAGCAGTGAATCAGGGAGACGAGACTACGAGCAGTACTTC. Translated: CASSESGRRDYEQYF.